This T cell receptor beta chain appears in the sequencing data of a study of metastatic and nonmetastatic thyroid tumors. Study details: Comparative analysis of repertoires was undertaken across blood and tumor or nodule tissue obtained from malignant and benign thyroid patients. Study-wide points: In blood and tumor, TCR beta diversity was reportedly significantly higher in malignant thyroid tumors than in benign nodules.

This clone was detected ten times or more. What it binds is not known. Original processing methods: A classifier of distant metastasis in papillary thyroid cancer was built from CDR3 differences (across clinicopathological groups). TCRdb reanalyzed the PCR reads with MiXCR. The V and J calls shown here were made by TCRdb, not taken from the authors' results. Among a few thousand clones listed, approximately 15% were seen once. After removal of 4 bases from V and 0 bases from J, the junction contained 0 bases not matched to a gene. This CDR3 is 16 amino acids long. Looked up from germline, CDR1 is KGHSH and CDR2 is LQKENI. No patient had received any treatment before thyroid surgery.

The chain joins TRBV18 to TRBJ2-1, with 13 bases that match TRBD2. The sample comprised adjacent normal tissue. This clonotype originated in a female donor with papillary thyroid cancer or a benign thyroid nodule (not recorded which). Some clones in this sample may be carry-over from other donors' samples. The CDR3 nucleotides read TGTGCCAGCTCACGGACTAGCGGGGGCTCCTACAATGAGCAGTTCTTC. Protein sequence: CASSRTSGGSYNEQFF.